This T cell receptor beta chain was sequenced during a study of blood T cell repertoires in COVID-19. TCRdb's copy holds only in-frame clones and misses some; the assay was immunoSEQ multiplex PCR. Of approximately 69,000 clones listed, about 80% are singletons. The V gene lost 3 bases and the J gene lost 10 bases, with 21 bases spanning the gap. This CDR3 is built from 14 residues. Germline V gene data show CDR1 as SQVTM and CDR2 as ANQGSEA. Seattle researchers signed up patients amid active infection and tracked them longitudinally. The source material was peripheral blood. This clonotype was sampled from a man aged 45-65 years with COVID-19, enrolled during active disease. The genes are TRBV29-1 and TRBJ1-1, with D possibly TRBD1 on 6 matching bases. DNA of the CDR3: TGCAGCGTTGAGTCTGGGGGCCTGCCGAGGGGAGCTTTCTTT. This codes for CSVESGGLPRGAFF.